The entry below gives a single T cell receptor (beta chain) sequence along with its context. Libraries were prepared by immunoSEQ multiplex PCR; TCRdb keeps only in-frame clonotypes and omits some of them. The sample contains roughly 160,000 clones, more than 75% of which appear only once. Categorization into cohorts depended on clinical history that participants reported. The sample belongs to a study of blood T cell repertoires in COVID-19. The germline CDR1 and CDR2 sequences are MDHEN and SYDVKM. This CDR3 comprises 15 residues. Trimming at V came to 7 bases and at J to 0 bases, leaving 6 bases not matched to a gene.

The sequencing sample was made of PBMCs or T cells enriched from blood (not recorded which). The chain combines TRBV28 with TRBJ1-3, with 7 positions matching TRBD1. This TCR came from a woman aged 50 to 60 who had recovered from COVID-19. The CDR3 region is CASKGQSSSGNTIYF. CDR3 nucleotides: TGTGCCAGCAAGGGACAGTCGAGCTCTGGAAACACCATATATTTT.